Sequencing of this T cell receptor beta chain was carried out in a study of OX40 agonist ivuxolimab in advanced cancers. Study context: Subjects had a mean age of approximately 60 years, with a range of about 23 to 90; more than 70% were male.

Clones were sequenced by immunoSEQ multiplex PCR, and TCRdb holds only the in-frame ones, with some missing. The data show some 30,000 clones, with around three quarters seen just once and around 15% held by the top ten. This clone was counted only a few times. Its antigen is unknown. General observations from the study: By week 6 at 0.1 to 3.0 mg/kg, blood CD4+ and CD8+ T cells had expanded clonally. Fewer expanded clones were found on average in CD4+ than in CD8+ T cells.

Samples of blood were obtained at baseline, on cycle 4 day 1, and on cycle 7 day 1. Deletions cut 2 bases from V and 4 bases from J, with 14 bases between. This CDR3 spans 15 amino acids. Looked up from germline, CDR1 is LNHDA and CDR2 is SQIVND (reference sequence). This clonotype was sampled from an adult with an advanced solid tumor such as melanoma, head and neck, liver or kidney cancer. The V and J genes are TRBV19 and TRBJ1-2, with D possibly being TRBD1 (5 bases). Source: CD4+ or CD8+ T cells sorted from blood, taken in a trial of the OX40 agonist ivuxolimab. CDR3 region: CASSISSRDPYGYTF. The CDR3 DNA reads TGTGCCAGTAGTATATCCTCCAGGGATCCCTATGGCTACACCTTC.